The 31 T cell receptor beta chains below come from one sample, sequenced in a study of siplizumab effects on memory and regulatory T cells. Assay: immunoSEQ multiplex PCR; the TCRdb copy retains only in-frame clones and omits some. The table records tens of thousands of clones, roughly 95% of them present only once. The specimen sequenced was naive CD4+ T cells sorted from blood. The receptor source for this set is a human donor in good health.

The chain links TRBV5-4 to TRBJ2-3; the D gene could be TRBD1 or TRBD2 (5 bases each). Germline V CDR1 and CDR2: SGHNT, YYREEE (reference sequence). The CDR3 sequence is 14 residues long. V lost 3 bases to trimming and J lost 5 bases, with 13 bases between them. The CDR3 DNA is TGTGCCAGCAGCTCCCCGGGGCTTGGAGATACGCAGTATTTT. Residues: CASSSPGLGDTQYF. The variable domain in full, with the rest retrieved from reference TRBV5-4 and TRBJ2-3, is ETGVTQSPTHLIKTRGQQVTLRCSSQSGHNTVSWYQQALGQGPQFIFQYYREEENGRGNFPPRFSGLQFPNYSSELNVNALELDDSALYLCASSSPGLGDTQYFGPGTRLTVL.

V gene TRBV7-6 combines with J gene TRBJ2-3; D is possibly TRBD2 (5 bases). V gave up 1 base and J gave up 4 bases, with 15 bases separating them. The CDR3 extends over 16 amino acids. CDR1 is SGHVS and CDR2 is FNYEAQ in the germline V gene. The CDR3 sequence: CASSLDPGLEADTQYF. The DNA of the CDR3 is TGTGCCAGCAGCTTAGATCCGGGCTTGGAGGCAGATACGCAGTATTTT. Using reference TRBV7-6 and TRBJ2-3 for the parts outside the CDR3, the full variable domain is GAGVSQSPRYKVTKRGQDVALRCDPISGHVSLYWYRQALGQGPEFLTYFNYEAQQDKSGLPNDRFSAERPEGSISTLTIQRTEQRDSAMYRCASSLDPGLEADTQYFGPGTRLTVL.

The chain combines TRBV6-4 with TRBJ2-7, with 9 bases aligning to TRBD1. Looked up from germline, CDR1 is MRHNA and CDR2 is SNTAGT. The CDR3 is made up of 16 amino acids. V shed 0 bases, J shed 5 bases, and the junction held 8 bases outside the gene matches. The CDR3 DNA follows: TGTGCCAGCAGTGACTCAAAGGTCGGGACAGGGAACGAGCAGTACTTC. This sequence encodes CASSDSKVGTGNEQYF.

The chain has TRBV3-2 and TRBJ2-1. TRBV3-2 is flagged as a pseudogene. The CDR3 runs 9 residues. CDR3 sequence reads: CASSQNRIF. The DNA for the CDR3 is TGTGCCAGCAGCCAGAATCGAATCTTC.

This clone was seen once. The rearrangement links TRBV5-1 to TRBJ1-6; TRBD1 might be the D (5 bases). V lost 4 bases, J lost 9 bases, and 14 bases lay in between. The germline CDR1 and CDR2 sequences are SGHRS and YFSETQ. The CDR3 is 14 residues long. The CDR3 DNA follows: TGCGCCAGCAGCACGGGGGACCGTAGTTCACCCCTCCACTTT. As protein: CASSTGDRSSPLHF.

This chain uses TRBV27 with TRBJ1-1; D not certain. Germline V gene data show CDR1 as MNHEY and CDR2 as SMNVEV (reference sequence). Trimming shortened V by 6 bases and J by 1 base, and 9 bases separated the two germline ends. This CDR3 spans 13 amino acids. CDR3 protein: CASSRPGNTEAFF. The CDR3 DNA is TGTGCCAGCAGCCGTCCAGGGAACACTGAAGCTTTCTTT.

This chain links TRBV7-2 with TRBJ1-6; no clear D. From germline, CDR1 is SGHTA and CDR2 FQGNSA. The length of the CDR3 is 14 residues. V was shortened by 3 bases and J by 4 bases, with 7 bases between the two germline ends. The CDR3 spells CASSFWAYNSPLHF. CDR3 coding DNA: TGTGCCAGCAGCTTCTGGGCTTATAATTCACCCCTCCACTTT.

The rearrangement uses TRBV27 and TRBJ2-2, with no clear D. This CDR3 contains 13 residues. Per the germline V gene, CDR1 is MNHEY and CDR2 is SMNVEV (reference sequence). V was cut by 6 bases and J by 2 bases, with 7 bases left in between. The CDR3 sequence is CASRRGNTGELFF. The CDR3 bases are TGTGCCAGCAGACGAGGTAACACCGGGGAGCTGTTTTTT.

This rearrangement joins TRBV5-1 to TRBJ2-2; D is undetermined. With 0 bases removed from V and 6 bases from J, the gap between germline ends came to 3 bases. Germline lookup yields CDR1 SGHRS and CDR2 YFSETQ. The CDR3 totals 12 residues. This chain's CDR3 is CASSLAAGELFF. DNA of the CDR3: TGCGCCAGCAGCTTGGCGGCCGGGGAGCTGTTTTTT. The variable domain in full, completed from reference TRBV5-1 and TRBJ2-2, reads KAGVTQTPRYLIKTRGQQVTLSCSPISGHRSVSWYQQTPGQGLQFLFEYFSETQRNKGNFPGRFSGRQFSNSRSEMNVSTLELGDSALYLCASSLAAGELFFGEGSRLTVL.

V usage is TRBV5-4 and J usage is TRBJ2-3; D is uncertain. The CDR3 extends over 13 amino acids. Germline CDR1 reads SGHNT; CDR2 reads YYREEE (reference sequence). Trimming removed 0 bases from V and 4 bases from J, with 6 bases in between. Here the CDR3 DNA reads TGTGCCAGCAGCTTGGACTCTCCAGATACGCAGTATTTT. This encodes CASSLDSPDTQYF.

The V and J genes are TRBV5-1 and TRBJ1-6; D gene ambiguous. This CDR3 spans 14 amino acids. V was cut by 1 base and J by 6 bases, with 8 bases left in between. CDR1 and CDR2 from the germline V gene are SGHRS and YFSETQ. CDR3 in amino acids: CASSLMPINSPLHF. DNA for the CDR3: TGCGCCAGCAGCTTGATGCCAATTAATTCACCCCTCCACTTT.

The chain joins TRBV19 to TRBJ1-6; possible D gene TRBD1, 6 bases. CDR1 and CDR2 from the germline V gene are LNHDA and SQIVND (reference sequence). With 4 bases removed from V and 12 bases from J, the gap between germline ends came to 13 bases. This CDR3 is 13 amino acids long. DNA for the CDR3: TGTGCCAGTAGTACCACCAAGGACAGACCCCTCCACTTT. This translates into CASSTTKDRPLHF. Variable domain in full (rest from reference TRBV19 and TRBJ1-6): DGGITQSPKYLFRKEGQNVTLSCEQNLNHDAMYWYRQDPGQGLRLIYYSQIVNDFQKGDIAEGYSVSREKKESFPLTVTSAQKNPTAFYLCASSTTKDRPLHFGNGTRLTVT.

The chain uses TRBV29-1 and TRBJ2-7; tentatively, D is TRBD1 (5 bases). Trimming removed 4 bases at V and 0 bases at J, with 13 bases between. The CDR3 sequence is 14 residues long. Germline CDR1 reads SQVTM; CDR2 reads ANQGSEA. The CDR3 bases are TGCAGCGTTGGAAGGGGCTATATCTCCTACGAGCAGTACTTC. This encodes CSVGRGYISYEQYF.

The CDR3 here is CAISERQGLAGNTIYF. The CDR3 DNA sequence: TGTGCCATCAGTGAACGGCAGGGACTGGCTGGAAACACCATATATTTT. The chain employs TRBV10-3 and TRBJ1-3; tentatively, D is TRBD1 (5 bases). Germline V gene lookup returns CDR1 ENHRY and CDR2 SYGVKD. V was cut by 3 bases and J by 2 bases, with 14 bases left in between. There are 16 residues in the CDR3.

This chain links TRBV4-1 with TRBJ1-1; 7 nucleotides match TRBD1. CDR1 and CDR2 (germline): MGHRA, YSYEKL. CDR3 length: 18 amino acids. V gave up 4 bases and J gave up 0 bases; unmatched junction bases: 14. CDR3 region: CASSRQFGTAGMNTEAFF. In nucleotides, the CDR3 is TGCGCCAGCAGCCGGCAATTCGGGACAGCGGGCATGAACACTGAAGCTTTCTTT.

V usage is TRBV6-1 and J usage is TRBJ2-2, with D uncertain. The V gene lost 11 bases and the J gene lost 2 bases, with 12 bases spanning the gap. Germline V CDR1 and CDR2: MNHNS, SASEGT. The CDR3 contains 13 residues. For the CDR3, the DNA is TGTGCCCTGAGGCCTCGAAACACCGGGGAGCTGTTTTTT. Residues: CALRPRNTGELFF.

Here the CDR3 reads CSVDGAWGTEAFF. CDR3 bases: TGCAGCGTTGATGGTGCTTGGGGCACTGAAGCTTTCTTT. This chain links TRBV29-1 with TRBJ1-1; D is ambiguous. The CDR3 sequence is 13 residues long. From germline, CDR1 is SQVTM and CDR2 ANQGSEA. Trimming pared 3 bases from V and 4 bases from J, leaving 12 bases between.

As DNA, the CDR3 is TGTGCCAGCAGCTTAGCTCCCAGGGGAGAGACCCAGTACTTC. Translation gives CASSLAPRGETQYF. The chain carries TRBV7-6 and TRBJ2-5; a weak D match, TRBD1 (6 bases). CDR1 is SGHVS and CDR2 is FNYEAQ in the germline V gene. The CDR3 is made up of 14 amino acids. The V and J ends lost 0 bases and 4 bases respectively, with 9 bases between them.

The rearrangement links TRBV9 to TRBJ2-3; 7 positions match TRBD1. There are 14 residues in the CDR3. V dropped 0 bases and J dropped 5; count of bases not matched to a gene: 3. CDR1 SGDLS and CDR2 YYNGEE come from the germline V gene. CDR3: CASSVVGQIDTQYF. The CDR3 DNA follows: TGTGCCAGCAGCGTAGTGGGACAGATAGATACGCAGTATTTT.

The V and J genes are TRBV19 and TRBJ2-2; TRBD2 matches at 12 bases. Germline V gives CDR1 LNHDA, CDR2 SQIVND (reference sequence). The length of the CDR3 is 17 residues. Trimming at V came to 3 bases and at J to 3 bases, leaving 5 bases not matched to a gene. The CDR3 region has the DNA TGTGCCAGTAGTATGCCTAGCGGGGGGGCCCACACCGGGGAGCTGTTTTTT. Its translation is CASSMPSGGAHTGELFF.

The CDR3 DNA follows: TGCGCCAGCAGCTTAGATAGGGGACCTACAAACAATGAGCAGTTCTTC. As protein: CASSLDRGPTNNEQFF. This chain uses TRBV5-1 with TRBJ2-1; tentatively, D is TRBD1 or TRBD2 (5 bases each). Germline V lookup: CDR1 SGHRS, CDR2 YFSETQ. The CDR3 has 16 amino acids. Trimming removed 2 bases at V and 5 bases at J, with 17 bases between.

The chain is built from TRBV18 and TRBJ1-2, with 8 bases lining up with TRBD1. Unmatched junction bases numbered 8, after V lost 2 bases and J lost 6 bases. Germline V gene lookup returns CDR1 KGHSH and CDR2 LQKENI. The CDR3 extends over 15 amino acids. The CDR3 DNA reads TGTGCCAGCTCACCAGCGGCAGGGGGCGGGGATGGCTACACCTTC. This gives the protein CASSPAAGGGDGYTF.

This clone was observed a few times. V gene TRBV2 combines with J gene TRBJ2-5, with 7 bases lining up with TRBD2. Germline-derived CDR1 and CDR2 are SNHLY and FYNNEI. The trim removed 0 bases at V and 2 bases at J, leaving 6 bases unmatched. CDR3 length: 16 amino acids. In nucleotides, the CDR3 is TGTGCCAGCAGTGAAGCGTCTAGCGGAGCTCAAGAGACCCAGTACTTC. Its translation: CASSEASSGAQETQYF.

Of note for this clone: At one boundary the junction diverges from the germline segment, which might be a read error. The chain uses TRBV9 and TRBJ2-1; D gene unclear. CDR3 length: 16 residues. Looked up from germline, CDR1 is SGDLS and CDR2 is YYNGEE. CDR3 in amino acids: CASRSDPGRNNNEQFF. In DNA, the CDR3 is TGTGCCAGCAGATCCGACCCTGGGCGGAATAACAATGAACAGTTCTTC.

CDR3 sequence (DNA): TGTGCCAGCAGTTTATACTCAGAGAGAGAAGCTTTCTTT. Amino acids: CASSLYSEREAFF. This chain links TRBV27 with TRBJ1-1; D gene unclear. CDR1 and CDR2 from the germline V gene are MNHEY and SMNVEV (reference sequence). The CDR3 is made up of 13 amino acids. The ends were cut back, 1 base at V and 8 bases at J, with 11 bases in the middle.

This clone was seen once. The J gene is TRBJ1-4, the V gene TRBV19; 7 bases line up with TRBD1. The CDR3 is 14 amino acids. V was clipped by 6 bases and J by 3 bases; unmatched bases: 4. Germline V CDR1 and CDR2: LNHDA, SQIVND (reference sequence). CDR3 nucleotides: TGTGCCAGTAGACGACAGGGCTCTAATGAAAAACTGTTTTTT. Its protein product is CASRRQGSNEKLFF.

The rearrangement uses TRBV7-3 and TRBJ1-1, with D uncertain. CDR3 length: 14 residues. CDR1 and CDR2 (germline): SGHTA, FQGTGA. V shed 5 bases and J shed 3 bases, with 13 bases lying between them. The CDR3, as DNA: TGTGCCAGCAGCAAACCCAAGTATCACACTGAAGCTTTCTTT. Translating gives CASSKPKYHTEAFF.

This clone appeared once. The V and J genes are TRBV4-2 and TRBJ1-6, with D maybe TRBD1 (5 bases). Looked up from germline, CDR1 is LGHNA and CDR2 is YNFKEQ. V lost 3 bases, J lost 5 bases, and 14 bases lay in between. This CDR3 is 16 amino acids long. CDR3 protein: CASSQVFWDDNSPLHF. The DNA of the CDR3 is TGTGCCAGCAGCCAGGTCTTTTGGGACGATAATTCACCCCTCCACTTT.

The V gene is TRBV12-5, the J gene TRBJ1-1; D is possibly TRBD1 (6 bases). V was pared by 5 bases and J by 5 bases, with 9 bases between. The CDR3 spans 12 residues. CDR1 is LGHNT, CDR2 FRNRAP, per germline. The CDR3 reads CASGLRGTEAFF. The CDR3, as DNA: TGTGCTAGTGGTCTCAGGGGAACTGAAGCTTTCTTT.

V is TRBV30 and J is TRBJ2-1, with 7 nucleotides matching TRBD1. Germline trimming cut 0 bases from V and 15 bases from J; bases unmatched to any gene: 8. CDR1 and CDR2 (germline): GTSNPN, SVGIG (reference sequence). The CDR3 extends over 12 amino acids. CDR3 sequence (DNA): TGTGCCTGGAGTGTACTAGAGGGACAGCTGTTCTTC. It encodes CAWSVLEGQLFF.

The V and J genes are TRBV7-3 and TRBJ2-5, with D perhaps matching TRBD2 (7 bases). CDR1 is SGHTA, CDR2 FQGTGA, per germline. The CDR3 extends over 14 amino acids. The V end was cut by 2 bases, the J end by 5 bases, with 12 bases between. The DNA for the CDR3 is TGTGCCAGCAGCTTAGGGGGGGCCGTGGAGACCCAGTACTTC. Amino acids: CASSLGGAVETQYF.